This TCR beta chain originates from a study of T cell responses to AZD1222 COVID-19 vaccine. Study-wide results and limits: Of the AZD1222 recipients, only five to seven were seropositive at baseline. The CD4 TCRs associated with vaccination extended across spike and predominated at 160-218 and 743-854.

Sequencing was performed with immunoSEQ multiplex PCR; in TCRdb, only in-frame clones are kept and a portion is missing. The repertoire holds about 96,000 clones, with roughly nine tenths as singletons. As to this clone: Its antigen is undetermined.

The TCR sequence derives from an adult in good health. The sequencing used peripheral blood, collected on day 0 of AZD1222 vaccination.

CDR3 DNA: TGTGCCAGCAGCCAAGATCAGGGGGTCAGAGGGGGCTACACCTTC. Translated: CASSQDQGVRGGYTF. V gene TRBV4-2 combines with J gene TRBJ1-2; 7 bases map to TRBD1. The CDR3 length is 15 residues. J was trimmed by 8 bases and V by 0 bases; bases with no gene match: 9. The germline gives CDR1 LGHNA, CDR2 YNFKEQ.